These 12 T cell receptor beta chains came from one sample sequenced in a study of T cells after yellow fever vaccination. TCRdb used MiXCR to reprocess the 5' RACE reads, holding one entry per CDR3 protein. The sample carries about 630,000 distinct CDR3 sequences, roughly an eighth recorded once. The sequencing used PBMCs, collected on the day of the yellow fever booster vaccination. Receptor source: a man younger than 45 who received the YFV17D yellow fever vaccine.

The chain joins TRBV3-1 to TRBJ2-3; TRBD2 aligns across 7 bases. The CDR3 consists of 13 residues. V was pared by 0 bases and J by 9 bases, with 3 bases of the junction left unmatched. Germline V gives CDR1 LGHDT, CDR2 YNNKEL (reference sequence). CDR3 loop: CASSQDLTSTQYF. The CDR3 nucleotides read TGTGCCAGCAGCCAAGATCTGACTAGCACGCAGTATTTT.

This clonotype occurred a few times. The chain uses TRBV20-1 and TRBJ2-3, with 7 bases lining up with TRBD1. The CDR3 spans 15 residues. V was clipped by 0 bases and J by 2 bases; unmatched bases: 5. The germline gives CDR1 DFQATT, CDR2 SNEGSKA (reference sequence). In DNA, the CDR3 is TGCAGTGCTAGAGACGTACAGGGGTACACAGATACGCAGTATTTT. Residues: CSARDVQGYTDTQYF.

The V gene is TRBV7-2, the J gene TRBJ1-3, with D hard to call. V shed 6 bases and J shed 2 bases, with 8 bases lying between them. The CDR3 is 13 amino acids. Germline CDR1 SGHTA, CDR2 FQGNSA. Here the CDR3 DNA reads TGTGCCAGCAGGATGGGTACTGGAAACACCATATATTTT. Translated, it gives CASRMGTGNTIYF. Supplemented by reference TRBV7-2 and TRBJ1-3, the full variable domain reads GAGVSQSPSNKVTEKGKDVELRCDPISGHTALYWYRQSLGQGLEFLIYFQGNSAPDKSGLPSDRFSAERTGGSVSTLTIQRTQQEDSAVYLCASRMGTGNTIYFGEGSWLTVV.

This sequence joins TRBV15 and TRBJ2-7; D is possibly TRBD1 or TRBD2 (5 bases each). V lost 2 bases and J 7 bases, leaving 21 bases between the germline ends. The CDR3 consists of 16 residues. Per germline, CDR1 LNHNV and CDR2 YYDKDF (reference sequence). CDR3 DNA sequence: TGTGCCACCAGCAGATCAGGGACCTTAGGACTGCTAGAGCAGTACTTC. Protein sequence: CATSRSGTLGLLEQYF.

The CDR3 nucleotides are TGTGCCAGCAGGGGGGTACGGGGAATGAACACTGAAGCTTTCTTT. Translation gives CASRGVRGMNTEAFF. The chain combines TRBV2 with TRBJ1-1, with D possibly TRBD1 on 5 matching bases. This CDR3 is built from 15 residues. Trimming shortened V by 6 bases and J by 0 bases, and 14 bases separated the two germline ends. Germline V gives CDR1 SNHLY, CDR2 FYNNEI.

The chain combines TRBV2 with TRBJ2-1; a possible D gene is TRBD2 (6 bases). This CDR3 comprises 13 residues. Per germline, CDR1 SNHLY and CDR2 FYNNEI. Trimming took 0 bases from V and 13 from J, leaving 13 bases between them. The CDR3 loop is CASSEALGTLQFF. DNA for the CDR3: TGTGCCAGCAGTGAAGCGCTGGGGACTCTTCAGTTCTTC.

The rearrangement uses TRBV12-3 or TRBV12-4 and TRBJ2-1; 10 bases are a match to TRBD2. V shed 5 bases and J 5 bases; nucleotides not matched to a gene: 6. The CDR3 length is 15 residues. CDR3 coding DNA: TGTGCCAGCAGTCGTATAGCGGGAGGAAACAATGAGCAGTTCTTC. This gives the protein CASSRIAGGNNEQFF.

This clonotype was detected ten times or more. The rearrangement links TRBV24-1 to TRBJ2-3; D gene unclear. The germline gives CDR1 KGHDR, CDR2 SFDVKD. This CDR3 spans 13 amino acids. V was cut by 9 bases and J by 6 bases, with 15 bases left in between. The CDR3 protein is CATSTTLTDTQYF. CDR3 nucleotides: TGTGCCACCTCTACGACCCTAACTGATACGCAGTATTTT.

This clonotype has more than one count but fewer than ten. The V call is TRBV7-8, the J call TRBJ2-7, with no clear D. Germline V gene sequence: CDR1 SGHVS, CDR2 FQNEAQ. V gave up 1 base and J gave up 2 bases, with 9 bases separating them. The CDR3 has 14 amino acids. CDR3 in amino acids: CASSLGLLPYEQYF. The DNA for the CDR3 is TGTGCCAGCAGCTTAGGTCTACTCCCCTACGAGCAGTACTTC.

The V call is TRBV12-3 or TRBV12-4, the J call TRBJ2-3; TRBD2 agrees at 12 bases. The CDR3 extends over 17 amino acids. After removal of 8 bases from V and 0 bases from J, the junction contained 9 bases not matched to a gene. The CDR3 nucleotides read TGTGCCAGCCGATTCGGACTAGCGGGATCTAGCACAGATACGCAGTATTTT. Residues: CASRFGLAGSSTDTQYF.

This clonotype showed up many times. V and J are TRBV2 and TRBJ2-5; no definite D call. Trimming removed 1 base at V and 3 bases at J, with 9 bases between. The CDR3 has 14 amino acids. In germline, CDR1 is SNHLY, CDR2 FYNNEI. Written as DNA, the CDR3 is TGTGCCAGCAGTGAAGTCGTGGGGAAAGAGACCCAGTACTTC. Translation: CASSEVVGKETQYF.

This chain uses TRBV19 with TRBJ2-3; tentatively, D is TRBD2 (5 bases). The germline V gene encodes CDR1 LNHDA and CDR2 SQIVND (reference sequence). Trimming left V 5 bases short and J 2 bases short, with 20 bases between. CDR3 length equals 17 residues. This CDR3 is CASSSPRNQRFTDTQYF. For the CDR3, the DNA is TGTGCCAGTAGTTCACCACGGAATCAGCGGTTCACAGATACGCAGTATTTT.